The sequence of this T cell receptor beta chain was determined in a study of monozygotic twins with inflammatory bowel disease. cDNA for TCRalpha and TCRbeta was amplified by nested PCRs of roughly 15 then around 9 cycles. TCRdb re-called the 5' RACE reads and gives one entry per CDR3 protein, without DNA. The sample table sets out under 350,000 distinct CDR3 sequences. The CDR3 extends over 16 amino acids. Germline CDR1 is SGDLS and CDR2 is YYNGEE. This TCR derives from a human donor with ulcerative colitis or Crohn's disease, or a healthy co-twin of an affected twin (not recorded which). J is TRBJ2-3 and V is TRBV9; there is no DNA to check the TCRdb D call of TRBD2. Material: blood. CDR3 sequence: CASSVPGPPGTDTQYF. The full variable domain, completed using reference TRBV9 and TRBJ2-3, is DSGVTQTPKHLITATGQRVTLRCSPRSGDLSVYWYQQSLDQGLQFLIQYYNGEERAKGNILERFSAQQFPDLHSELNLSSLELGDSALYFCASSVPGPPGTDTQYFGPGTRLTVL.